The rows below give T cell receptor beta chains drawn from one sample of a study of preoperative IRX-2 immunotherapy in early breast cancer. Libraries were prepared by immunoSEQ multiplex PCR; TCRdb keeps only in-frame clonotypes and omits some of them. The repertoire includes approximately 98,000 clones, 86% of them detected once, and around 2% sits in the top ten. Sequenced material: tumor tissue, taken after IRX-2 immunotherapy. These receptors were collected from a human donor with breast cancer. Each CDR3 is given with its conserved first and last residue.

CDR3	V	J
CASSQQFGGRDTQYF	TRBV14	TRBJ2-3
CASSPSQFPYYGYTF	TRBV28	TRBJ1-2
CSVQKAAGTEAFF	TRBV29-1	TRBJ1-1
CASSLRQPNEKLFF	TRBV11-3	TRBJ1-4
CASRTGAGYGYTF	TRBV6-8	TRBJ1-2
CASSLGGGQETQYF	TRBV28	TRBJ2-5
CASTGPAWSSPLHF	TRBV28	TRBJ1-6
CASSMGVRNTEAFF	TRBV19	TRBJ1-1
CSVERGAYTQYF	TRBV29-1	TRBJ2-3
CASSQKRTGGSEKLFF	TRBV14	TRBJ1-4
CASSEGRGNEKLFF	TRBV6-8	TRBJ1-4
CATSLAGGPLNEQFF	TRBV15	TRBJ2-1
CASWGSGNQPQHF	TRBV28	TRBJ1-5
CASSSQRTRDTDTQYF	TRBV11-3	TRBJ2-3
CASRRDRVPYEQYF	TRBV6-7	TRBJ2-7
CASGLGSLSYDYTF	TRBV12-5	TRBJ1-2
CASSLSGQGGSPLHF	TRBV1	TRBJ1-6
CASSRGAPSDEKLFF	TRBV19	TRBJ1-4